This T cell receptor (beta chain) originates from a study of blood T cells in healthy people across ages. Study-wide results and caveats: Observed TCR beta diversity showed a strong correlation with the percentage of naive T cells as measured by flow cytometry.

A second PCR, run for about 7 to 11 cycles, used a sample-barcoded 5' primer plus a J-beta primer mix. Each cDNA molecule carried a tag from a template-switch adaptor that contained 12 random nucleotides. One entry per CDR3 protein, called by TCRdb with MiXCR from the 5' RACE reads. The sample holds 1,100,000 or so distinct CDR3 sequences, around 45% seen once. Germline CDR1 ENHRY, CDR2 SYGVKD. The CDR3 is 20 residues long. The J segment lost 0 bases and the V segment lost 2 bases, leaving 13 bases of the junction unmatched. With respect to this clonotype: Its antigen is not identified.

The chain joins TRBV10-3 to TRBJ2-2; TRBD2 agrees at 9 bases. Sequenced: blood. The sequence was obtained from a woman aged 55-75 years in good health. CDR3 bases: TGTGCCATCAGTGAGAGAGGGGAGCCTAGCGGGACCTCGAACACCGGGGAGCTGTTTTTT. The encoded protein is CAISERGEPSGTSNTGELFF.